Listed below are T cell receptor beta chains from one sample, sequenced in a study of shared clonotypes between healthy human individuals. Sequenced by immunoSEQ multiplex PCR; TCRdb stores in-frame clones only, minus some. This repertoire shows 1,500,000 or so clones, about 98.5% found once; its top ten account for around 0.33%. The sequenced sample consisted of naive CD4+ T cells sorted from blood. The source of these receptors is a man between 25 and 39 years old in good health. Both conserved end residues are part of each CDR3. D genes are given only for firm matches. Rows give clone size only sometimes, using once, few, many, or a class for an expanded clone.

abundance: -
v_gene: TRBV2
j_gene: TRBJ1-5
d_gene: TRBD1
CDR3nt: TGTGCCAGCAGACCCGACAGGGGAAGCAATCAGCCCCAGCATTTT
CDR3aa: CASRPDRGSNQPQHF

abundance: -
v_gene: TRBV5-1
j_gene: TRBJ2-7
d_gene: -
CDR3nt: TGCGCCAGCAGCCAGCTTGGGGAGCAGTACTTC
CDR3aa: CASSQLGEQYF

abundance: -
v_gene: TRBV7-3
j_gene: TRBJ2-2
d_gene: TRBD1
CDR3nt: TGTGCCAGCACTCGGACAGGGGAATTGGGCGGGGAGCTGTTTTTT
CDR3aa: CASTRTGELGGELFF

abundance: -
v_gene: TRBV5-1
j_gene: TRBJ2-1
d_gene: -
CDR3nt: TGCGCCAGCAGCCCCAAGAAGGATGAGCAGTTCTTC
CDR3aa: CASSPKKDEQFF

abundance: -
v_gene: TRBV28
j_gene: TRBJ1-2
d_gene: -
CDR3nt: TGTGCCAGCAGTTTATCGGGGGCCGGGCATGGCTACACCTTC
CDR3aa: CASSLSGAGHGYTF

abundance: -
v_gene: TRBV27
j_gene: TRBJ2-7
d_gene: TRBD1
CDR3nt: TGTGCCAGCAGTCTCGGACAGGGCCACTCCTACGAGCAGTACTTC
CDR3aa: CASSLGQGHSYEQYF

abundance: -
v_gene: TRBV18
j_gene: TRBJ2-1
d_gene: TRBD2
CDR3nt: TGTGCCAGCTCACCTGAGCGGGGTTACAATGAGCAGTTCTTC
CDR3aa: CASSPERGYNEQFF

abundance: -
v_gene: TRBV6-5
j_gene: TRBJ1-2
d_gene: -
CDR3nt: TGTGCCAGCAGTTCCACGAGTGGCTACACCTTC
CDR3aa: CASSSTSGYTF

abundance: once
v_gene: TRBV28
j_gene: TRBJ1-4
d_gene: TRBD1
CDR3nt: TGTGCCAGCAGTCTGGGGACAGGGGGCGAAAAACTGTTTTTT
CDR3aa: CASSLGTGGEKLFF

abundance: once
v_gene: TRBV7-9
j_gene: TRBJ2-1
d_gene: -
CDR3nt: TGTGCCAGCAGCTTCCCCCTGCCGGTCGGAACACGGGGAGGCGAACAGTTCTTC
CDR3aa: CASSFPLPVGTRGGEQFF

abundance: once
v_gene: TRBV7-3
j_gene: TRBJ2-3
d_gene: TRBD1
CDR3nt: TGTGCCAGCAGCAGGGGGCTTAGGGCAGATACGCAGTATTTT
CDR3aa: CASSRGLRADTQYF

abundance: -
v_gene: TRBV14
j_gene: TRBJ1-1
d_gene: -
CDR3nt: TGTGCCAGCAGCCAAGACAGGCGTGAAGCTTTCTTT
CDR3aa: CASSQDRREAFF

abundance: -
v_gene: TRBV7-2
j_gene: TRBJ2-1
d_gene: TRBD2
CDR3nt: TGTGCCAGCAGCCTCCATTCTTGGCGACCTAGCGGGACTTACAATGAGCAGTTCTTC
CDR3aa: CASSLHSWRPSGTYNEQFF

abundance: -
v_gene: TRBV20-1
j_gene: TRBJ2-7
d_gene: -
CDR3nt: TGCAGTAGCGACAGTAGCTACGAGCAGTACTTC
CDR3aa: CSSDSSYEQYF

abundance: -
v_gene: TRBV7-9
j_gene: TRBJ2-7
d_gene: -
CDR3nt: TGTGCCAGCAGCTTACTTCTGGGGGAGCAGTACTTC
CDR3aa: CASSLLLGEQYF

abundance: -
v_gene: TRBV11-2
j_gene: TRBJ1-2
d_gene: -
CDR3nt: TGTGCCAGCAGCTCGGGCCCACGGAGAGCTAACTATGGCTACACCTTC
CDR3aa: CASSSGPRRANYGYTF

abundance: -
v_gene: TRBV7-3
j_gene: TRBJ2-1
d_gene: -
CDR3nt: TGTGCCAGCAGCTTAACGTCGAGCTCCTACAATGAGCAGTTCTTC
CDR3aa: CASSLTSSSYNEQFF

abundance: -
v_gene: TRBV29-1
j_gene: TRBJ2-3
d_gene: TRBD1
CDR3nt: TGCAGCGGCATCCCCCCAGGGGGCGTAGATACGCAGTATTTT
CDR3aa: CSGIPPGGVDTQYF

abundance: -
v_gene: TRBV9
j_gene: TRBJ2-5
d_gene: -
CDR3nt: TGTGCCAGCAGCCCCGCCACTAGCTTAGGGCAAGAGACCCAGTACTTC
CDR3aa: CASSPATSLGQETQYF

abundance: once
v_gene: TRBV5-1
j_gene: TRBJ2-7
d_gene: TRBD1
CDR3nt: TGCGCCAGCAGCCTTAAGACAGGGGGCTTCTACGAGCAGTACTTC
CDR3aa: CASSLKTGGFYEQYF

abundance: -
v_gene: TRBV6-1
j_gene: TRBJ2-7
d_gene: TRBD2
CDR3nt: TGTGCCAGCACCATTGGGACTAGCGGGAACTACGAGCAGTACTTC
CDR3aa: CASTIGTSGNYEQYF

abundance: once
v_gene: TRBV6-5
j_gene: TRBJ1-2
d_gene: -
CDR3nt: TGTGCCAGCAGTCAGGACTTCTATGGCTACACCTTC
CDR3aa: CASSQDFYGYTF

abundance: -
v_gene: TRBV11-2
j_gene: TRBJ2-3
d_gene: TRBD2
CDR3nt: TGTGCCAGCAAATCACTAGCGGGAGGCCCTAAACGCACAGATACGCAGTATTTT
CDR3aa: CASKSLAGGPKRTDTQYF

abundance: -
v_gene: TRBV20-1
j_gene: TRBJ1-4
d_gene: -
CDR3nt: TGCAGTGCACGGACTAATGAAAAACTGTTTTTT
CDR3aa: CSARTNEKLFF

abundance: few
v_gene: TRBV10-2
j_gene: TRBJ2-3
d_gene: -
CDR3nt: TGCGCCAGCAGTGTGTTCGGGACGCAGTATTTT
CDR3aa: CASSVFGTQYF

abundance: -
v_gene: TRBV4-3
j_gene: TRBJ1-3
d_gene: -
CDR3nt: TGCGCCAGCAGCCAAGTAAACTCTGGAAACACCATATATTTT
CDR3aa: CASSQVNSGNTIYF

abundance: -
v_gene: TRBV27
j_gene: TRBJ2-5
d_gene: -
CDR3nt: TGTGCCAGCGGAGTGCGCGAGACCCAGTACTTC
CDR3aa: CASGVRETQYF

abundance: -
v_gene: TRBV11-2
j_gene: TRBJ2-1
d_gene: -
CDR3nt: TGTGCCAGCAGCTTCGCAGGGGAGCAGTTCTTC
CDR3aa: CASSFAGEQFF

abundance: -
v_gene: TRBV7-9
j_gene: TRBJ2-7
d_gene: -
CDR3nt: TGTGCCAGCAGAAGGGACCAGGTGGGGGAGCAGTACTTC
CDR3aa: CASRRDQVGEQYF

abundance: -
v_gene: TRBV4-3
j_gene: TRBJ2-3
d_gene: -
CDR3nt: TGCGCCAGCAGCCAAGAGGCCGGAGAGTTGGATACGCAGTATTTT
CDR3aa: CASSQEAGELDTQYF

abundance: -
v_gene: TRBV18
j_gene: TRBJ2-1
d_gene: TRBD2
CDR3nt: TGTGCCAGCTCACCGCTTCCAGCGGGAGGGCTAAATGAGCAGTTCTTC
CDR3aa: CASSPLPAGGLNEQFF

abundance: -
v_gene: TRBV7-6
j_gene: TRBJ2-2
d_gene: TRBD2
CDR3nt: TGTGCCAGCAGCGTACTGACTAGCGGGCATAACACCGGGGAGCTGTTTTTT
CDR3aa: CASSVLTSGHNTGELFF

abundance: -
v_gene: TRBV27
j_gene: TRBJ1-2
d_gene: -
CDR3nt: TGTGCCAGCAGACGAACAGGGTCGGATGGCTACACCTTC
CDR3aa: CASRRTGSDGYTF

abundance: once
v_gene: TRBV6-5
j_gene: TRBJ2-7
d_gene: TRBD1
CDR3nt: TGTGCCAGCAGCCGCGACAGGGCCTACGAGCAGTACTTC
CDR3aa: CASSRDRAYEQYF

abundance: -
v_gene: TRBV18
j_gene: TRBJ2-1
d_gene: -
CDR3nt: TGTGCCAGCTCACCACTCGCAGCCGACAATGAGCAGTTCTTC
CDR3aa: CASSPLAADNEQFF

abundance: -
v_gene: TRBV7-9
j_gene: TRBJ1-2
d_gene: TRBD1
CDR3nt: TGTGCCAGCAGGACCGGGACAGCTAACTATGGCTACACCTTC
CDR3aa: CASRTGTANYGYTF

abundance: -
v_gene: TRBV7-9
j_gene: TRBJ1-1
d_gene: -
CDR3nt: TGTGCCAGCAGCCCAGCTGGTGGGGCCTATCGGGTCACTGAAGCTTTCTTT
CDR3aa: CASSPAGGAYRVTEAFF

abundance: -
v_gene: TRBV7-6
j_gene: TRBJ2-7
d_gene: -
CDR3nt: TGTGCCAGCAGCCGAGAAGGCCCATCCTACGAGCAGTACTTC
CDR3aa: CASSREGPSYEQYF

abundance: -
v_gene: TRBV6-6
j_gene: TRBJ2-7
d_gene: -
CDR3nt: TGTGCCAGCAGGGCGGGACAACTGGAGAGCTACGAGCAGTACTTC
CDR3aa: CASRAGQLESYEQYF

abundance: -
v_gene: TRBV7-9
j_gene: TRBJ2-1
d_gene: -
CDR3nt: TGTGCCAGCAGCCCTCGGGTACGAACCTCCTACAATGAGCAGTTCTTC
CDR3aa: CASSPRVRTSYNEQFF

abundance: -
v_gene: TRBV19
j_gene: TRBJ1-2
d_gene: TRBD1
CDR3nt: TGTGCCAGTAGTAAGGGACAGCCGAACTATGGCTACACCTTC
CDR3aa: CASSKGQPNYGYTF

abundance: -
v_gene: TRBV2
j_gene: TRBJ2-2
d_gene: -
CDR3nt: TGTGCCAGCATTTTTCCCCCAGCCGGGGAGCTGTTTTTT
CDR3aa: CASIFPPAGELFF

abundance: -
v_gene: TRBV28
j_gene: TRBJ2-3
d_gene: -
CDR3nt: TGTGCCAGCAGTTTCTCTACGCGGGGCACAGATACGCAGTATTTT
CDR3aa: CASSFSTRGTDTQYF

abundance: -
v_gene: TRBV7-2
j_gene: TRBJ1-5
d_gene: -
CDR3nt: TGTGCCAGCAGCTTTGAAGTAACTAATCAGCCCCAGCATTTT
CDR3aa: CASSFEVTNQPQHF

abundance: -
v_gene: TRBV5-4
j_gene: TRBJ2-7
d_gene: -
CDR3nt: TGTGCCAGCAGCGGAGTGGGGTACTACGAGCAGTACTTC
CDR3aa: CASSGVGYYEQYF

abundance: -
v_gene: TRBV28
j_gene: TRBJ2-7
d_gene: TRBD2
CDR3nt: TGTGCCAGTTCACCGACTAGCGTCTCCTACGAGCAGTACTTC
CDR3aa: CASSPTSVSYEQYF

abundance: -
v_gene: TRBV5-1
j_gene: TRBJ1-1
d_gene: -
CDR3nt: TGCGCCAGCAGCCCCCAGGGTCTGAACACTGAAGCTTTCTTT
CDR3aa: CASSPQGLNTEAFF

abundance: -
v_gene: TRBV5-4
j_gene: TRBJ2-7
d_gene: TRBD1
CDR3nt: TGTGCCAGCAGATTTGGACAGGGGGACGAGCAGTACTTC
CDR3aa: CASRFGQGDEQYF